Detailed here is one T cell receptor beta chain. The antigen is undetermined. The entry originates in a study of T-cell memory formation after mild COVID-19. Barcoded TCR alpha and TCR beta cDNA libraries with UMIs came from 5'RACE using constant-segment primers. TCRdb processed the 5' RACE reads anew with MiXCR; each CDR3 protein has one entry. The data show about 400,000 distinct CDR3 sequences, roughly 15% seen once. Study-level results: Clones contracting day 15 to 85 were balanced CD4/CD8; later expanders leaned CD4+. Chiefly within CM and EM were the contracting CD4+ clones; CD8+ ones were within EMRA. Cross-reactive memory appears to have joined, as suggested by some responding clones showing up in pre-infection memory.

The TCR comes from a man between 18 and 29 years old who had mild COVID-19 (a few samples of this study predate the infection). Cell type and time point are not known. Specimen: PBMCs or a T cell subset sorted from them (not recorded which).

The CDR3 sequence is CASSSLRTSDTGELFF. CDR3 nucleotide sequence: TGCGCCAGCAGCTCCCTTAGGACTAGTGACACCGGGGAGCTGTTTTTT. The V call is TRBV5-1, the J call TRBJ2-2; TRBD2 agrees at 7 bases. This CDR3 region has 16 residues. V shed 3 bases, J shed 3 bases, and the junction held 8 bases outside the gene matches. Germline loops: CDR1 SGHRS, CDR2 YFSETQ.